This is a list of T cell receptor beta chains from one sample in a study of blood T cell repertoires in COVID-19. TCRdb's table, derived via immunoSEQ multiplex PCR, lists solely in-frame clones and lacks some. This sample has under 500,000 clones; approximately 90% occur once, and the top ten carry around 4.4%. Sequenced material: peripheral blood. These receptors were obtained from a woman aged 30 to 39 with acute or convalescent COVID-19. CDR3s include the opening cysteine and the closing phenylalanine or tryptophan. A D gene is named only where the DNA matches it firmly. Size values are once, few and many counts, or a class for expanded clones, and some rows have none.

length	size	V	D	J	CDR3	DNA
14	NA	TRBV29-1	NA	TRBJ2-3	CSVVKGVSTDTQYF	TGCAGCGTTGTAAAAGGGGTTAGCACAGATACGCAGTATTTT
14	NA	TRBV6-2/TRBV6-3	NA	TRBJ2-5	CASSYYEGQETQYF	TGTGCCAGCAGTTACTACGAGGGTCAGGAGACCCAGTACTTC
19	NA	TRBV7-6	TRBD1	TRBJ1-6	CASSLGPTGPGVPNSPLHF	TGTGCCAGCAGCTTAGGCCCGACAGGGCCCGGTGTTCCCAATTCACCCCTCCACTTT
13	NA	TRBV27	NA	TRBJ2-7	CASSLRRGSEQYF	TGTGCCAGCAGTTTAAGGCGGGGCAGCGAGCAGTACTTC
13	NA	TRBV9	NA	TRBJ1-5	CASSVVEGQPQHF	TGTGCCAGCAGCGTAGTCGAGGGACAGCCCCAGCATTTT
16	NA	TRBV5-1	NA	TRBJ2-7	CASSLKGAGSSYEQYF	TGCGCCAGCAGCTTGAAAGGTGCGGGGAGCTCCTACGAGCAGTACTTC
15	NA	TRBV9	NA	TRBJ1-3	CASIRFRGPANTIYF	TGTGCCAGCATTAGGTTCAGGGGACCTGCCAACACCATATATTTT
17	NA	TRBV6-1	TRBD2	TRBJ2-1	CASSETGLAGVYIEQFF	TGTGCCAGCAGTGAGACGGGACTAGCGGGAGTCTACATTGAGCAGTTCTTC
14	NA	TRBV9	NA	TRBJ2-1	CASSVNGLYNEQFF	TGTGCCAGCAGCGTAAATGGGCTCTACAATGAGCAGTTCTTC
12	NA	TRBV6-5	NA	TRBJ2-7	CASGRGTYEQYF	TGTGCCAGCGGACGGGGAACCTACGAGCAGTACTTC
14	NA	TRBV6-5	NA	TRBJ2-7	CASSSRVLGYEQYF	TGTGCCAGCAGTTCCAGGGTGCTAGGATACGAGCAGTACTTC
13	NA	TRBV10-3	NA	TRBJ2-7	CATLGRGTYEQYF	TGTGCCACGCTGGGACGGGGGACCTACGAGCAGTACTTC
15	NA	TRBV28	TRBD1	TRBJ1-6	CASGLEHRGTSPLHF	TGTGCCAGCGGATTAGAGCACAGGGGTACGTCACCCCTCCACTTT
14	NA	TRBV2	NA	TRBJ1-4	CASREQGSREKLFF	TGTGCCAGCAGGGAACAGGGTTCGCGGGAAAAACTGTTTTTT
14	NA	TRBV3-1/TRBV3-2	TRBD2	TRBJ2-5	CASSYGTNQETQYF	TGTGCCAGCAGCTATGGGACTAACCAAGAGACCCAGTACTTC
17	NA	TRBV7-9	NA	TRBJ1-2	CASGLGGGGPETYGYTF	TGTGCCAGCGGTTTGGGAGGGGGGGGCCCTGAAACCTATGGCTACACCTTC
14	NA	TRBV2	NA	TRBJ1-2	CASKTLAQNYGYTF	TGTGCCAGCAAAACCCTGGCACAAAACTATGGCTACACCTTC
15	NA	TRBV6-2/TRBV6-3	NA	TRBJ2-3	CASSYSRRNTDTQYF	TGTGCCAGCAGTTACTCGCGCAGGAACACAGATACGCAGTATTTT
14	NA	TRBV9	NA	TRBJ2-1	CASSEELATDEQFF	TGTGCCAGCAGCGAAGAACTAGCTACCGATGAGCAGTTCTTC
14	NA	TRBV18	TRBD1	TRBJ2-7	CASSTGGSTYEQYF	TGTGCCAGTTCCACAGGGGGCTCAACCTACGAGCAGTACTTC
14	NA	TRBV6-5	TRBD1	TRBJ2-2	CASSPGQGSRELFF	TGTGCCAGCAGCCCCGGACAGGGATCTAGGGAGCTGTTTTTT
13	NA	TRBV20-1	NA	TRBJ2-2	CSASPPNTGELFF	TGCAGTGCTAGTCCCCCAAACACCGGGGAGCTGTTTTTT
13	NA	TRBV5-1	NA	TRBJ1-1	CASSLDGETEAFF	TGCGCCAGCAGCTTGGACGGGGAGACTGAAGCTTTCTTT
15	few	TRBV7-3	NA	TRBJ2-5	CASSLTAGGGETQYF	TGTGCCAGCAGCCTCACAGCCGGGGGAGGAGAGACCCAGTACTTC
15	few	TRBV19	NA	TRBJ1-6	CASSTRREVDSPLHF	TGTGCCAGTAGTACCAGACGGGAGGTGGATTCACCCCTCCACTTT
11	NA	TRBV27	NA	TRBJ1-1	CASIFFNEAFF	TGTGCCAGCATATTTTTTAATGAAGCTTTCTTT
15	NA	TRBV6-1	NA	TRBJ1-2	CASSENPGDLVGYTF	TGTGCCAGCAGTGAAAACCCAGGGGATTTAGTTGGCTACACCTTC
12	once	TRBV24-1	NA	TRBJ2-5	CATSHPGETQYF	TGTGCCACCAGTCATCCTGGCGAGACCCAGTACTTC
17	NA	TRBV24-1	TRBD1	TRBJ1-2	CATSDQTPDRGLYGYTF	TGTGCCACCAGTGACCAAACACCCGACAGGGGCCTCTATGGCTACACCTTC
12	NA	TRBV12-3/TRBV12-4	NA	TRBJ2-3	CASSLRAQQQYF	TGTGCCAGCAGTTTGCGCGCACAGCAGCAGTATTTT
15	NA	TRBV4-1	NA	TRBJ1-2	CASSQVGDLSYGYTF	TGCGCCAGCAGCCAAGTTGGGGACTTGAGCTATGGCTACACCTTC
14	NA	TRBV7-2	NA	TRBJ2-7	CASSETGPEDEQYF	TGTGCCAGCAGCGAGACAGGTCCCGAGGACGAGCAGTACTTC
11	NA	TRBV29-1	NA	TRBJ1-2	CSATWSGGYTF	TGCAGCGCCACCTGGTCCGGTGGCTACACCTTC
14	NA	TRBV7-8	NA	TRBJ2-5	CASSLLRALETQYF	TGTGCCAGCAGCTTACTGAGGGCCCTGGAGACCCAGTACTTC